Listed here are 18 T cell receptor beta chains from one sample, sequenced in a study of cytomegalovirus exposure and HLA in healthy donors. PCR primers comprised 60 Vbeta and 13 Jbeta primers. Profiled with immunoSEQ multiplex PCR; TCRdb holds only in-frame clones, not every one. Of under 150,000 clones in the sample, around three quarters were seen once. Sequences were obtained from PBMCs. These receptors were obtained from a man younger than 45 in good health and CMV-seropositive.

This chain connects TRBV29-1 to TRBJ1-2; D may be TRBD1 (6 bases). CDR3 length: 13 amino acids. V was shortened by 3 bases and J by 7 bases, with 15 bases between the two germline ends. Germline-derived CDR1 and CDR2 are SQVTM and ANQGSEA. The CDR3 region has the DNA TGCAGCGTTGAGGGGGCGCCTCCTCTTGGCTACACCTTC. Translation gives CSVEGAPPLGYTF.

V gene TRBV2 combines with J gene TRBJ2-2; D is undetermined. The ends were cut back, 3 bases at V and 1 base at J, with 9 bases in the middle. The CDR3 contains 15 residues. Per the germline V gene, CDR1 is SNHLY and CDR2 is FYNNEI. CDR3 sequence reads: CASSDPLRNTGELFF. CDR3 DNA: TGTGCCAGCAGTGATCCCTTGCGGAACACCGGGGAGCTGTTTTTT.

The CDR3 DNA is TGTGCCACCTCGGTCGGGGAAAAACTGTTTTTT. This encodes CATSVGEKLFF. The V and J genes are TRBV5-4 and TRBJ1-4; D ambiguous. V was trimmed by 9 bases and J by 8 bases, leaving 11 bases between them. CDR3 size: 11 residues. Germline CDR1 and CDR2: SGHNT and YYREEE (reference sequence).

This chain joins TRBV5-6 and TRBJ1-2, with D perhaps TRBD1 (6 bases). The CDR3 length is 13 residues. Per germline, CDR1 SGHDT and CDR2 YYEEEE. The V and J ends lost 4 bases and 7 bases respectively, with 14 bases between them. This CDR3 is CASSLGGPGGYTF. CDR3 nucleotides: TGTGCCAGCAGCCTGGGGGGGCCTGGTGGCTACACCTTC.

This rearrangement joins TRBV28 to TRBJ2-7, with 10 bases identical to TRBD2. After removal of 6 bases from V and 2 bases from J, the junction contained 4 bases not matched to a gene. The germline gives CDR1 MDHEN, CDR2 SYDVKM. The CDR3 covers 14 residues. The CDR3 here is CASSDTSGAYEQYF. The CDR3 region has the DNA TGTGCCAGCAGCGATACTAGCGGGGCCTACGAGCAGTACTTC.

CDR3 nucleotides: TGTGCCAGCAGCTCACAGGGGTTTGCAGATACGCAGTATTTT. This gives the protein CASSSQGFADTQYF. The V call is TRBV7-3, the J call TRBJ2-3; TRBD1 matches 7 bases. Looked up from germline, CDR1 is SGHTA and CDR2 is FQGTGA. The CDR3 sequence is 14 residues long. J lost 4 bases, V lost 4 bases, and 5 bases had no gene match.

The V call is TRBV11-3, the J call TRBJ1-6, with a tentative D call TRBD1 (5 bases). This CDR3 region has 14 residues. CDR1 and CDR2 from the germline V gene are SGHNT and YENEEA. V lost 5 bases, J lost 5 bases, and 10 bases lay in between. The chain's CDR3 is CASSQTGDNSPLHF. The CDR3 DNA is TGTGCCAGCAGCCAAACAGGAGATAATTCACCCCTCCACTTT.

V and J are TRBV5-4 and TRBJ1-1; 7 bases align to TRBD1. The V gene's germline CDR1 is SGHNT and CDR2 YYREEE (reference sequence). V gave up 7 bases and J gave up 5 bases; unmatched junction bases: 11. The CDR3 is made up of 14 amino acids. CDR3 DNA sequence: TGTGCCAGCCATCCCGCACAGGGGTTTACTGAAGCTTTCTTT. Its translation: CASHPAQGFTEAFF.

This clone was seen once. The chain recombines TRBV4-3 with TRBJ2-5, with 7 nucleotides matching TRBD2. The CDR3 runs to 15 residues. CDR1 is LGHNA and CDR2 is YSLEER in the germline V gene. After removal of 1 base from V and 2 bases from J, the junction contained 4 bases not matched to a gene. The DNA for the CDR3 is TGCGCCAGCAGCCAAGGGACTAGGGAACAAGAGACCCAGTACTTC. Its translation: CASSQGTREQETQYF.

V gene TRBV30 combines with J gene TRBJ2-3; D might be TRBD2 (5 bases). V was shortened by 2 bases and J by 4 bases, with 10 bases between the two germline ends. CDR1 GTSNPN and CDR2 SVGIG come from the germline V gene (reference sequence). CDR3 length equals 13 residues. The DNA of the CDR3 is TGTGCCTGGAGTAGCGGTTGGGCAGATACGCAGTATTTT. Encoded protein: CAWSSGWADTQYF.

The chain joins TRBV9 to TRBJ2-6; D is perhaps TRBD2 (5 bases). V was clipped by 2 bases and J by 5 bases, with 8 bases between them. Germline loops: CDR1 SGDLS, CDR2 YYNGEE. The CDR3 has 14 residues. The chain's CDR3 is CASSVTSRANVLTF. Here the CDR3 DNA reads TGTGCCAGCAGCGTCACTAGTAGGGCCAACGTCCTGACTTTC.

The chain has TRBV19 and TRBJ2-1, with 8 nucleotides matching TRBD2. The CDR3 length is 17 residues. Per germline, CDR1 LNHDA and CDR2 SQIVND (reference sequence). J was trimmed by 6 bases and V by 4 bases; bases with no gene match: 14. The DNA for the CDR3 is TGTGCCAGTAGTACGCTCCTAGCGGGCCGCAACCTCAATGAGCAGTTCTTC. Residues: CASSTLLAGRNLNEQFF. Drawing the rest from reference TRBV19 and TRBJ2-1, the complete variable domain is DGGITQSPKYLFRKEGQNVTLSCEQNLNHDAMYWYRQDPGQGLRLIYYSQIVNDFQKGDIAEGYSVSREKKESFPLTVTSAQKNPTAFYLCASSTLLAGRNLNEQFFGPGTRLTVL.

There are a few counts of this clone. The rearrangement joins TRBV5-1 to TRBJ2-3; 8 bases line up with TRBD2. In germline, CDR1 is SGHRS, CDR2 YFSETQ. Trimming cost V 3 bases and J 2 bases; bases outside gene matches: 5. CDR3 length: 15 residues. CDR3 loop: CASSSGTSPTDTQYF. DNA for the CDR3: TGCGCCAGCAGCTCCGGGACTAGTCCCACAGATACGCAGTATTTT.

The genes are TRBV7-2 and TRBJ2-3; 10 bases agree with TRBD1. V lost 5 bases to trimming and J lost 2 bases; unmatched junction nucleotides: 13. The germline V gene has CDR1 SGHTA and CDR2 FQGNSA. The CDR3 has 18 residues. CDR3 loop: CASSLHSSGTGATDTQYF. CDR3 sequence (DNA): TGTGCCAGCAGCCTCCACTCCTCCGGGACAGGGGCCACAGATACGCAGTATTTT.

CDR3 DNA sequence: TGTGCCAGCAGCTCCGGACTAGCGGGGGGACTTAGCTCCTACAATGAGCAGTTCTTC. Translating gives CASSSGLAGGLSSYNEQFF. This chain links TRBV7-8 with TRBJ2-1; TRBD2 aligns across 14 bases. The CDR3 length is 19 residues. V dropped 4 bases and J dropped 0; count of bases not matched to a gene: 8. The V gene's germline CDR1 is SGHVS and CDR2 FQNEAQ.

This clone was detected only a few times. V and J are TRBV7-3 and TRBJ1-1; the D is unclear. This CDR3 is 13 amino acids long. Germline CDR1 is SGHTA and CDR2 is FQGTGA. V was shortened by 1 base and J by 1 base, with 4 bases between the two germline ends. The DNA for the CDR3 is TGTGCCAGCAGCTTAAACTCGAACACTGAAGCTTTCTTT. Encoded protein: CASSLNSNTEAFF.

Written as DNA, the CDR3 is TGTGCCAGCAGCCCATCTCAGGTCAATGAGCAGTTCTTC. Residues: CASSPSQVNEQFF. This chain joins TRBV11-1 and TRBJ2-1; D is unresolved. Germline loops: CDR1 SGHAT, CDR2 FQDESV (reference sequence). The V end lost 5 bases, the J end lost 6 bases, and 11 bases lay between the germline ends. The CDR3 totals 13 residues.

V gene TRBV9 combines with J gene TRBJ2-1; 11 nucleotides align to TRBD2. The CDR3 runs 14 residues. Losses at the gene ends were 2 bases for V and 8 bases for J; bases not matched to a gene: 3. From germline, CDR1 is SGDLS and CDR2 YYNGEE. CDR3 DNA: TGTGCCAGCAGCGTTACTAGCGGGGGTGATGAGCAGTTCTTC. It encodes CASSVTSGGDEQFF. The variable domain in full, completed from reference TRBV9 and TRBJ2-1, reads DSGVTQTPKHLITATGQRVTLRCSPRSGDLSVYWYQQSLDQGLQFLIQYYNGEERAKGNILERFSAQQFPDLHSELNLSSLELGDSALYFCASSVTSGGDEQFFGPGTRLTVL.